These 4 T cell receptor beta chains originate from one sample sequenced in a study of T cells in Graves' hyperthyroidism and ophthalmopathy. RNA transcripts were the template for amplifying TCR beta CDR3 regions. HTBI primers were used for first-round RT-PCR of the TCR CDR3. Using its own MiXCR run on the multiplex PCR reads, TCRdb lists one record per CDR3 protein. The sample carries under 350,000 distinct CDR3 sequences, roughly 18% recorded once. The material sequenced was blood. Receptor source: a woman in her forties or fifties with Graves' hyperthyroidism.

This clonotype was seen a few times. The chain uses TRBV7-9 and TRBJ2-5, with 10 bases lining up with TRBD1. CDR3 size: 12 residues. Germline V lookup: CDR1 SEHNR, CDR2 FQNEAQ (reference sequence). V dropped 4 bases and J dropped 7; count of bases not matched to a gene: 0. Here the CDR3 reads CASSWTGGTQYF. The CDR3 bases are TGTGCCAGCAGCTGGACAGGGGGGACCCAGTACTTC.

Of note for this clonotype: A clone one base away is much larger, so this may be a read error. The rearrangement links TRBV18 to TRBJ2-7; 14 nucleotides match TRBD2. The DNA matches TRBJ2-1 better at its end, which makes the J call doubtful. This CDR3 is 17 amino acids long. The germline V gene encodes CDR1 KGHSH and CDR2 LQKENI. The DNA of the CDR3 is TGTGCCAGCTCACCGGGGACTAGCGGGAGACTCGCCTACGAGCAGTTCTTC. It translates to CASSPGTSGRLAYEQFF.

This clonotype showed up many times. The chain couples TRBV12-3 or TRBV12-4 to TRBJ2-1; D is ambiguous. Trimming left V 2 bases short and J 2 bases short, with 7 bases between. The CDR3 totals 14 residues. The CDR3: CASSLFPAYNEQFF. The CDR3 DNA sequence: TGTGCCAGCAGTTTATTCCCAGCCTACAATGAGCAGTTCTTC.

The chain combines TRBV30 with TRBJ2-5; unclear D gene. The CDR3 runs 12 residues. Trimming took 2 bases from V and 5 from J, leaving 9 bases between them. Germline V CDR1 and CDR2: GTSNPN, SVGIG (reference sequence). CDR3 region: CAWSFPAETQYF. The CDR3 bases are TGTGCCTGGAGTTTCCCCGCGGAGACCCAGTACTTC.